The sequence of this T cell receptor beta chain was determined in a study of blood T cell repertoires in COVID-19. Turning to the study itself: Donors in the United States, Italy and Spain gave samples during acute or convalescent COVID-19. In each case, the material was cDNA or gDNA derived from T cells, B-cell-depleted T cells, or PBMCs.

Authors' data handling: Researchers report that nucleated cell counts were estimated from reference gene primer amplification. Some clones are missing from TCRdb's copy, which holds only in-frame ones; the method was immunoSEQ multiplex PCR. V and J calls and clone size are those listed in that table; D and trimming were worked out from the DNA. The profile covers around 62,000 clones, with around 89% appearing a single time and approximately 1.5% taken by the ten largest. The germline gives CDR1 LNHDA, CDR2 SQIVND (reference sequence). V lost 2 bases and J lost 5, with 10 bases in between. CDR3 length: 14 residues.

The source material was peripheral blood. This receptor was taken from a man between 60 and 75 years old with acute or convalescent COVID-19. This chain joins TRBV19 and TRBJ1-5; no clear D gene. In DNA form, the CDR3 reads TGTGCCAGTAGTATAACCTCCGGGGATCAGCCCCAGCATTTT. Its translation is CASSITSGDQPQHF.